These 21 T cell receptor beta chains were sequenced from one sample in a study of T-cell reconstitution after alpha-beta-depleted transplantation in children. Preparing the TCRbeta library involved the use of unique molecular identifiers. From the PCR reads, TCRdb called clonotypes with MiXCR, one entry per CDR3 protein. The sample has roughly 790,000 distinct CDR3 sequences, approximately 15% seen once. Sequencing was performed on PBMCs, mostly from graft donor cells, taken 360 days after TCRalphabeta/CD19-depleted stem cell transplant. Receptors originate from a male patient between 10 and 17 years old who had a stem cell transplant for acute lymphoblastic leukemia, so the T cells may come from the graft donor.

This clonotype appeared a few times. V and J are TRBV7-9 and TRBJ2-7, with 7 bases matching TRBD2. V was pared by 4 bases and J by 4 bases, with 13 bases of the junction left unmatched. Germline V gene lookup returns CDR1 SEHNR and CDR2 FQNEAQ (reference sequence). The CDR3 contains 16 residues. CDR3 residues: CASSSRGGSGNYEQYF. CDR3 coding DNA: TGTGCCAGCAGCTCGCGAGGCGGGAGCGGTAATTACGAGCAGTACTTC.

This sequence joins TRBV7-3 and TRBJ2-3, with 8 bases identical to TRBD1. Germline CDR1 SGHTA, CDR2 FQGTGA. The CDR3 totals 13 residues. J lost 7 bases, V lost 4 bases, and 4 bases had no gene match. The CDR3 nucleotides read TGTGCCAGCAGCTCCGGACAGGGCCATACGCAGTATTTT. Its protein product is CASSSGQGHTQYF.

The gene calls are TRBV20-1 and TRBJ2-2, with TRBD2 matching 11 bases. This CDR3 comprises 15 residues. The J segment lost 4 bases and the V segment lost 8 bases, leaving 9 bases of the junction unmatched. Germline V lookup: CDR1 DFQATT, CDR2 SNEGSKA (reference sequence). CDR3 nucleotide sequence: TGCAGTTTCCGCACTAGCGGGAGAGGCACCGGGGAGCTGTTTTTT. It translates to CSFRTSGRGTGELFF.

The chain has TRBV19 and TRBJ2-7; tentatively, D is TRBD1 or TRBD2 (5 bases each). Looked up from germline, CDR1 is LNHDA and CDR2 is SQIVND (reference sequence). Trimming left V 7 bases short and J 3 bases short, with 16 bases between. This CDR3 spans 14 amino acids. The CDR3: CASNPTGGGYEQYF. The CDR3 nucleotides are TGTGCCAGTAACCCCACAGGAGGCGGCTACGAGCAGTACTTC.

This clonotype was detected many times. The chain links TRBV20-1 to TRBJ1-5; 7 bases align to TRBD1. Germline CDR1 and CDR2: DFQATT and SNEGSKA (reference sequence). V lost 5 bases and J lost 6; bases outside the gene matches: 13. This CDR3 contains 15 residues. CDR3 DNA sequence: TGCAGTGCTGTTCCTCCACGACAGGGACCTCAGCCCCAGCATTTT. Its protein is CSAVPPRQGPQPQHF.

The genes are TRBV19 and TRBJ1-3; no definite D call. The CDR3 loop spans 15 amino acids. V shed 5 bases and J shed 2 bases, with 13 bases lying between them. From germline, CDR1 is LNHDA and CDR2 SQIVND (reference sequence). The CDR3: CASSPLEWTGNTIYF. In nucleotides, the CDR3 is TGTGCCAGTAGTCCCCTGGAGTGGACTGGAAACACCATATATTTT.

This clonotype has at least ten counts. The gene calls are TRBV24-1 and TRBJ2-1, with 12 bases identical to TRBD2. Per germline, CDR1 KGHDR and CDR2 SFDVKD. Trimming cost V 4 bases and J 5 bases; bases outside gene matches: 5. The CDR3 spans 16 residues. The CDR3 DNA is TGTGCCACCAGTGACCCGGGACTAGCGGGCAACAATGAGCAGTTCTTC. Translated: CATSDPGLAGNNEQFF.

A few counts support this clonotype. The chain combines TRBV5-1 with TRBJ2-7; 13 nucleotides agree with TRBD2. The CDR3 loop spans 16 amino acids. The J segment lost 5 bases and the V segment lost 0 bases, leaving 5 bases of the junction unmatched. The germline V gene encodes CDR1 SGHRS and CDR2 YFSETQ. CDR3 in DNA: TGCGCCAGCAGCTTGGGACTAGCGGGAGGTTCCCACGAGCAGTACTTC. Amino acid sequence: CASSLGLAGGSHEQYF.

This chain joins TRBV24-1 and TRBJ2-3; 7 bases are a match to TRBD2. From germline, CDR1 is KGHDR and CDR2 SFDVKD. The CDR3 has 16 amino acids. The J segment lost 4 bases and the V segment lost 3 bases, leaving 9 bases of the junction unmatched. The DNA of the CDR3 is TGTGCCACCAGTGATCTCAAGGAGCGGGAAGCAGATACGCAGTATTTT. Translated, it gives CATSDLKEREADTQYF.

The chain employs TRBV4-1 and TRBJ1-6; a possible D gene is TRBD1 (5 bases). The CDR3 sequence is 17 residues long. The V gene's germline CDR1 is MGHRA and CDR2 YSYEKL. The V and J ends lost 4 bases and 9 bases respectively, with 22 bases between them. The CDR3 here is CASSPLPGRPGPSPLHF. The CDR3 nucleotides read TGCGCCAGCAGCCCATTACCGGGACGCCCCGGGCCTTCACCCCTCCACTTT.

V and J are TRBV20-1 and TRBJ2-1; TRBD2 might be the D (5 bases). V shed 3 bases and J shed 6 bases, with 9 bases lying between them. Germline V gene lookup returns CDR1 DFQATT and CDR2 SNEGSKA (reference sequence). This CDR3 is built from 12 residues. CDR3 bases: TGCAGTGCTAGCGGAGGATTCAATGAGCAGTTCTTC. Translating it yields CSASGGFNEQFF.

The chain employs TRBV18 and TRBJ2-5, with 7 bases that match TRBD1. Germline CDR1 reads KGHSH; CDR2 reads LQKENI. The CDR3 runs to 15 residues. J lost 2 bases, V lost 4 bases, and 7 bases had no gene match. Written as DNA, the CDR3 is TGTGCCAGCTCACGTGCTTGGGACAGACAAGAGACCCAGTACTTC. It encodes CASSRAWDRQETQYF.

This clonotype was detected only a few times. The gene calls are TRBV5-1 and TRBJ2-7; D is undetermined. Germline V CDR1 and CDR2: SGHRS, YFSETQ. The V end lost 2 bases, the J end lost 2 bases, and 8 bases lay between the germline ends. CDR3 length: 13 amino acids. CDR3 region: CASSFSTPYEQYF. The CDR3, as DNA: TGCGCCAGCAGCTTTAGTACCCCCTACGAGCAGTACTTC.

There are a few counts of this clonotype. The DNA of the CDR3 is TGCAGCGTTGACGGGGAGGCCACAGATACGCAGTATTTT. Residues: CSVDGEATDTQYF. This rearrangement joins TRBV29-1 to TRBJ2-3, with D possibly being TRBD2 (6 bases). V was cut by 3 bases and J by 2 bases, with 9 bases left in between. This CDR3 spans 13 amino acids. Germline V gene lookup returns CDR1 SQVTM and CDR2 ANQGSEA.

This clonotype has a handful of counts. This chain connects TRBV5-1 to TRBJ2-7; 8 nucleotides match TRBD1. V trimming: 1 base; J trimming: 3 bases; junction bases outside the gene matches: 9. The CDR3 length is 16 residues. Germline V gives CDR1 SGHRS, CDR2 YFSETQ. The CDR3 protein is CASSLPLRTGNYEQYF. In DNA form, the CDR3 reads TGCGCCAGCAGCTTGCCTCTACGGACAGGGAACTACGAGCAGTACTTC.

In its sample, this clonotype was seen a few times. This chain joins TRBV7-2 and TRBJ2-7, with a tentative D call TRBD1 (5 bases). This CDR3 region has 14 residues. Trimming removed 1 base from V and 1 base from J, with 8 bases in between. Germline V gene data show CDR1 as SGHTA and CDR2 as FQGNSA. The CDR3 DNA sequence: TGTGCCAGCAGCTTAGAACCAGGGTCCTACGAGCAGTACTTC. Amino acid sequence: CASSLEPGSYEQYF.

Only a few counts were recorded for this clonotype. The chain couples TRBV20-1 to TRBJ2-1; 10 positions match TRBD2. With 2 bases clipped from V and 8 bases from J, the junction kept 12 bases outside the gene matches. The CDR3 totals 16 residues. Germline loops: CDR1 DFQATT, CDR2 SNEGSKA (reference sequence). Here the CDR3 DNA reads TGCAGTGCTAGACAGATCTCGCTAGCGGGAGTACATGAGCAGTTCTTC. Translating it yields CSARQISLAGVHEQFF.

Only a few counts were recorded for this clonotype. The V gene is TRBV7-3, the J gene TRBJ2-7; either TRBD1 or TRBD2 may fit D (6 bases each). The CDR3 is 14 residues long. With 2 bases removed from V and 5 bases from J, the gap between germline ends came to 13 bases. From germline, CDR1 is SGHTA and CDR2 FQGTGA. The CDR3 sequence: CASSLFPGANEQYF. CDR3 sequence (DNA): TGTGCCAGCAGCTTATTTCCGGGGGCAAACGAGCAGTACTTC.

This clonotype was seen repeatedly, ten times or more. The chain uses TRBV29-1 and TRBJ2-3; D unresolved. The ends were cut back, 0 bases at V and 2 bases at J, with 15 bases in the middle. Germline V gene lookup returns CDR1 SQVTM and CDR2 ANQGSEA. The CDR3 is made up of 16 amino acids. In DNA form, the CDR3 reads TGCAGCGTTGAAGATCCCTTCAGGTCTTCCACAGATACGCAGTATTTT. This encodes CSVEDPFRSSTDTQYF.

This clonotype was seen more than once but under ten times. The CDR3 sequence: CASSLGTREGHNEQYF. CDR3 DNA: TGCGCCAGCAGCTTGGGTACGCGGGAGGGCCATAACGAGCAGTACTTC. J is TRBJ2-7 and V is TRBV5-1, with TRBD2 matching 9 bases. The germline V gene has CDR1 SGHRS and CDR2 YFSETQ. Unmatched junction bases numbered 9, after V lost 0 bases and J lost 5 bases. There are 16 residues in the CDR3.

The chain employs TRBV5-4 and TRBJ2-1; the D call may be TRBD1 or TRBD2 (6 bases each). The ends were cut back, 1 base at V and 3 bases at J, with 38 bases in the middle. This CDR3 comprises 24 residues. The germline V gene has CDR1 SGHNT and CDR2 YYREEE (reference sequence). The CDR3 sequence is CASSLLNGGKDRRNIPSLYNEQFF. The CDR3 DNA sequence: TGTGCCAGCAGCTTGCTTAACGGAGGGAAAGACAGGCGAAATATACCCTCACTCTACAATGAGCAGTTCTTC.